The 22 T cell receptor beta chains in this list originate from one sample, sequenced in a study of blood T cell repertoires in COVID-19. The method was immunoSEQ multiplex PCR; TCRdb's version includes in-frame clones alone and lacks a portion of them. In the table there are approximately 260,000 clones, approximately 84% of which are singletons. The sample taken for sequencing was peripheral blood. Receptors were obtained from a human donor in a cohort sampled during active COVID-19.

The gene calls are TRBV3-1 (or the pseudogene TRBV3-2) and TRBJ2-2; 8 positions match TRBD1. From germline, CDR1 is LGHDT and CDR2 YNNKEL (reference sequence). The CDR3 is made up of 18 amino acids. V was clipped by 0 bases and J by 3 bases; unmatched bases: 9. The CDR3 bases are TGTGCCAGCAGCCAAGATCAAACAGGGGGAATGTACACCGGGGAGCTGTTTTTT. This sequence encodes CASSQDQTGGMYTGELFF.

This rearrangement joins TRBV28 to TRBJ1-5; no definite D call. V was clipped by 9 bases and J by 5 bases, with 11 bases between them. Per the germline V gene, CDR1 is MDHEN and CDR2 is SYDVKM. This CDR3 spans 12 amino acids. For the CDR3, the DNA is TGTGCCAGTGCTATGCCGTATCAGCCCCAGCATTTT. This sequence encodes CASAMPYQPQHF. Together with reference TRBV28 and TRBJ1-5, the CDR3 gives the full variable domain: DVKVTQSSRYLVKRTGEKVFLECVQDMDHENMFWYRQDPGLGLRLIYFSYDVKMKEKGDIPEGYSVSREKKERFSLILESASTNQTSMYLCASAMPYQPQHFGDGTRLSIL.

This chain connects TRBV27 to TRBJ2-3; D is ambiguous. This CDR3 spans 13 amino acids. The V and J ends lost 8 bases and 2 bases respectively, with 11 bases between them. Per the germline V gene, CDR1 is MNHEY and CDR2 is SMNVEV (reference sequence). The CDR3 DNA reads as TGTGCCAGCCGTCAGATGGTCACAGATACGCAGTATTTT. It yields the protein CASRQMVTDTQYF.

J is TRBJ1-3 and V is TRBV3-1 (or the pseudogene TRBV3-2), with D perhaps matching TRBD1 (6 bases). Germline V CDR1 and CDR2: LGHDT, YNNKEL (reference sequence). Trimming cost V 3 bases and J 8 bases, with 14 bases left between them. The CDR3 loop spans 14 amino acids. CDR3 DNA sequence: TGTGCCAGCAGCCATTCAGGGGCTCTCGACACCATATATTTT. Amino acids: CASSHSGALDTIYF.

The rearrangement joins TRBV18 to TRBJ2-1; 8 bases are a match to TRBD1. Germline CDR1 and CDR2: KGHSH and LQKENI. Unmatched junction bases numbered 6, after V lost 5 bases and J lost 3 bases. The CDR3 has 15 amino acids. The CDR3 bases are TGTGCCAGCTCATTGAGACAGGGGCGCTACAATGAGCAGTTCTTC. This gives the protein CASSLRQGRYNEQFF. Full variable domain (missing parts from reference TRBV18 and TRBJ2-1): NAGVMQNPRHLVRRRGQEARLRCSPMKGHSHVYWYRQLPEEGLKFMVYLQKENIIDESGMPKERFSAEFPKEGPSILRIQQVVRGDSAAYFCASSLRQGRYNEQFFGPGTRLTVL.

This clone is a singleton in its sample. V gene TRBV6-5 combines with J gene TRBJ1-3; D is uncertain. V dropped 7 bases and J dropped 4 bases, with 14 bases sitting between them. This CDR3 has 14 amino acids. The V gene's germline CDR1 is MNHEY and CDR2 SVGAGI. The CDR3 sequence is CASTRTGIGNTIYF. The CDR3 DNA is TGTGCCAGCACCCGTACGGGGATAGGAAACACCATATATTTT.

V gene TRBV5-6 combines with J gene TRBJ2-7, with TRBD1 matching over 11 bases. The V segment lost 3 bases and the J segment 2 bases; nucleotides outside the gene matches: 16. Germline lookup yields CDR1 SGHDT and CDR2 YYEEEE. The CDR3 runs 19 residues. The CDR3 sequence is CASSSKQRDRGNRAYEQYF. The CDR3, as DNA: TGTGCCAGCAGCTCCAAACAGAGGGACAGGGGGAACAGAGCCTACGAGCAGTACTTC.

The V call is TRBV9, the J call TRBJ1-3; D is possibly TRBD1 (5 bases). Germline CDR1 SGDLS, CDR2 YYNGEE. Trimming stripped 4 bases from V and 0 bases from J, with 11 bases between. This CDR3 is built from 15 residues. CDR3 nucleotides: TGTGCCAGCAGCCCCGAGACAGTCTCTGGAAACACCATATATTTT. This encodes CASSPETVSGNTIYF.

The chain is built from TRBV20-1 and TRBJ2-1; TRBD2 matches at 7 bases. Germline V gives CDR1 DFQATT, CDR2 SNEGSKA (reference sequence). V shed 3 bases and J 7 bases; nucleotides not matched to a gene: 9. The CDR3 sequence is 14 residues long. Here the CDR3 reads CSASSSGIINEQFF. The CDR3 coding sequence is TGCAGTGCTAGTTCCAGCGGGATTATAAATGAGCAGTTCTTC.

The DNA for the CDR3 is TGTGCCAGTAGTATGGCCGGGACAGCCCTTAATGAAAAACTGTTTTTT. Residues: CASSMAGTALNEKLFF. The gene calls are TRBV19 and TRBJ1-4; TRBD1 matches at 7 bases. The CDR3 totals 16 residues. In germline, CDR1 is LNHDA, CDR2 SQIVND (reference sequence). Unmatched junction bases numbered 8, after V lost 3 bases and J lost 4 bases.

This chain links TRBV28 with TRBJ1-5; TRBD1 agrees at 8 bases. The CDR3 is 16 residues long. V shed 7 bases, J shed 2 bases, and the junction held 10 bases outside the gene matches. CDR1 and CDR2 from the germline V gene are MDHEN and SYDVKM. The CDR3 is CASIGRGQGGNQPQHF. The CDR3 DNA sequence: TGTGCCAGCATAGGCCGCGGACAGGGAGGCAATCAGCCCCAGCATTTT.

The V call is TRBV5-1, the J call TRBJ1-2; a possible D gene is TRBD1 (6 bases). The CDR3 covers 15 residues. From germline, CDR1 is SGHRS and CDR2 YFSETQ. Trimming took 5 bases from V and 4 from J, leaving 18 bases between them. The CDR3 DNA follows: TGCGCCAGCAGGATAACAGCGGGGGGCGCCTATGGCTACACCTTC. It is translated as CASRITAGGAYGYTF.

The chain carries TRBV25-1 and TRBJ2-2, with D perhaps matching TRBD1 (5 bases). V was shortened by 6 bases and J by 5 bases, with 7 bases between the two germline ends. The CDR3 has 12 amino acids. Germline CDR1 reads MGHDK; CDR2 reads SYGVNS. In DNA, the CDR3 is TGTGCCAGCAGCTCAGGGACCGGGGAGCTGTTTTTT. It codes for CASSSGTGELFF.

V is TRBV10-3 and J is TRBJ2-1; TRBD1 agrees at 10 bases. The germline gives CDR1 ENHRY, CDR2 SYGVKD. V shed 8 bases and J 4 bases; nucleotides not matched to a gene: 2. The CDR3 runs to 13 residues. The CDR3 sequence: CAIGTGAYNEQFF. The CDR3 bases are TGTGCCATCGGGACAGGGGCGTACAATGAGCAGTTCTTC.

This chain joins TRBV5-4 and TRBJ1-2; no clear D gene. CDR3 length: 13 residues. V was shortened by 4 bases and J by 3 bases, with 10 bases between the two germline ends. Germline assignment: CDR1 SGHNT and CDR2 YYREEE (reference sequence). CDR3 in amino acids: CASSTKSDYGYTF. The CDR3 DNA reads as TGTGCCAGCAGCACAAAGTCCGACTATGGCTACACCTTC.

Of note for this clone: In the same sample, other DNA sequences code for this CDR3. The CDR3: CASSSGTGVYEQYF. CDR3 DNA sequence: TGTGCCAGCAGTTCCGGGACAGGGGTCTACGAGCAGTACTTC. The chain couples TRBV28 to TRBJ2-7, with 10 bases that match TRBD1. This CDR3 has 14 residues. After removal of 4 bases from V and 3 bases from J, the junction contained 3 bases not matched to a gene. Germline V gives CDR1 MDHEN, CDR2 SYDVKM.

The chain has TRBV11-3 and TRBJ2-7; tentative D call: TRBD2 (5 bases). The CDR3 is 13 amino acids. Germline assignment: CDR1 SGHNT and CDR2 YENEEA. Trimming removed 3 bases from V and 4 bases from J, with 10 bases in between. The CDR3 DNA is TGTGCCAGCAGCTTGGGGAGTGGGTACGAGCAGTACTTC. Translation gives CASSLGSGYEQYF.

This clone was picked up a small number of times. The chain joins TRBV29-1 to TRBJ2-5; tentatively, D is TRBD1 (6 bases). This CDR3 is built from 13 residues. The germline V gene has CDR1 SQVTM and CDR2 ANQGSEA. V gave up 6 bases and J gave up 1 base, with 12 bases separating them. The CDR3 protein is CSVVRQVQETQYF. In DNA, the CDR3 is TGCAGCGTAGTTAGACAGGTCCAAGAGACCCAGTACTTC.

V gene TRBV10-3 combines with J gene TRBJ1-4; D is unresolved. The CDR3 length is 13 residues. Looked up from germline, CDR1 is ENHRY and CDR2 is SYGVKD. Between the trimmed V and J ends, which lost 8 bases and 4 bases, there was a span of 11 bases. CDR3 in amino acids: CAISRQNNEKLFF. Written as DNA, the CDR3 is TGTGCCATCTCGCGGCAGAATAATGAAAAACTGTTTTTT.

V gene TRBV7-6 combines with J gene TRBJ1-6, with 10 bases that match TRBD1. V trimming: 5 bases; J trimming: 7 bases; junction bases outside the gene matches: 5. Germline V gene lookup returns CDR1 SGHVS and CDR2 FNYEAQ. The CDR3 extends over 15 amino acids. CDR3 DNA: TGTGCCAGCAGCACGGGACAGGGGTTGAATTCACCCCTCCACTTT. Protein sequence: CASSTGQGLNSPLHF.

J is TRBJ1-6 and V is TRBV15, with D tentatively TRBD1 (5 bases). Trimming stripped 4 bases from V and 14 bases from J, with 15 bases between. Germline V gives CDR1 LNHNV, CDR2 YYDKDF (reference sequence). This CDR3 is 13 amino acids long. CDR3: CATSTPLQGTLHF. The CDR3 DNA is TGTGCCACCAGCACTCCTTTGCAGGGTACCCTCCACTTT. Looking up the rest from reference TRBV15 and TRBJ1-6 gives the full variable domain: DAMVIQNPRYQVTQFGKPVTLSCSQTLNHNVMYWYQQKSSQAPKLLFHYYDKDFNNEADTPDNFQSRRPNTSFCFLDIRSPGLGDTAMYLCATSTPLQGTLHFGNGTRLTVT.

The chain uses TRBV3-1 (or the pseudogene TRBV3-2) and TRBJ2-7, with TRBD1 identical over 9 bases. Germline values: CDR1 LGHDT, CDR2 YNNKEL (reference sequence). The CDR3 runs to 16 residues. Germline trimming cut 4 bases from V and 4 bases from J; bases unmatched to any gene: 11. This chain's CDR3 is CASSLTADRGWYEQYF. Here the CDR3 DNA reads TGTGCCAGCAGCCTGACCGCGGACAGGGGTTGGTACGAGCAGTACTTC.